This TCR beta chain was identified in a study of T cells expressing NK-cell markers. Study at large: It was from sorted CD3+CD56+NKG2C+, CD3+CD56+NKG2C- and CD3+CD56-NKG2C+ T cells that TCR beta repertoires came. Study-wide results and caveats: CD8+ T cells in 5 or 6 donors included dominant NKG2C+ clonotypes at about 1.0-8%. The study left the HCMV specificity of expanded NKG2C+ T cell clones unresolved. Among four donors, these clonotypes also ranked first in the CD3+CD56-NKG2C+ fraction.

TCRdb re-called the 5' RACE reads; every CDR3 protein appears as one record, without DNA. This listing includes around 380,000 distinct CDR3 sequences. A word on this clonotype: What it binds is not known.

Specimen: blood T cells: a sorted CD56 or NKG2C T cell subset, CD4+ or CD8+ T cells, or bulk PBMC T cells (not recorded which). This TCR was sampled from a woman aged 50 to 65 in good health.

The CDR3 sequence is CASSQSGSLYNEQFF. This chain links TRBV3-1 with TRBJ2-1; the D call from TCRdb, TRBD2, cannot be confirmed without DNA. Germline V gives CDR1 LGHDT, CDR2 YNNKEL (reference sequence). The CDR3 is 15 residues long.